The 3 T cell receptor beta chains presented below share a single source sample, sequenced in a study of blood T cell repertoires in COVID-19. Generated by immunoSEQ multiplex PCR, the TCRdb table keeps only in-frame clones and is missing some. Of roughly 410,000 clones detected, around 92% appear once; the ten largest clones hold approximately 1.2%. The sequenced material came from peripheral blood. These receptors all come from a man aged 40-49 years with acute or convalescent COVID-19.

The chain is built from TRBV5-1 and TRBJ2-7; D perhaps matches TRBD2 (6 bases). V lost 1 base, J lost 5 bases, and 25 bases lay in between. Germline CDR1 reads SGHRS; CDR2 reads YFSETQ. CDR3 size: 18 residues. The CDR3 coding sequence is TGCGCCAGCAGCTTGAATTCTGGAGGGGTCGGTTCTTTGAACGAGCAGTACTTC. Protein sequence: CASSLNSGGVGSLNEQYF.

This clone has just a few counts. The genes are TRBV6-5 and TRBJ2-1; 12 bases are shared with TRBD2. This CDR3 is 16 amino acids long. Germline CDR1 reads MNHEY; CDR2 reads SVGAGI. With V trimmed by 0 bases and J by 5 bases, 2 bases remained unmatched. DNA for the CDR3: TGTGCCAGCAGTTACTCCTGGACTAGCGGGAACAATGAGCAGTTCTTC. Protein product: CASSYSWTSGNNEQFF.

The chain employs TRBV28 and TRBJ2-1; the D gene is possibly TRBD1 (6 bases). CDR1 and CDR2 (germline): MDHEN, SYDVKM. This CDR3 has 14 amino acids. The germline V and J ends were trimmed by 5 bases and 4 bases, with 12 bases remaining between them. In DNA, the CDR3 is TGTGCCAGCAGTCCACCGGGACAATACAATGAGCAGTTCTTC. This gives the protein CASSPPGQYNEQFF.